This T cell receptor beta chain appears in the sequencing data of a study of blood T cells in healthy people across ages. This CDR3 spans 14 amino acids. The germline V and J ends were trimmed by 5 bases and 3 bases, with 14 bases remaining between them. Germline-derived CDR1 and CDR2 are SGHTA and FQGNSA. Using a J-beta primer mix together with a sample-barcoded 5' primer, a second PCR was run for about 6 to 12 cycles. TCRdb used MiXCR to reprocess the 5' RACE reads, holding one entry per CDR3 protein. The repertoire holds over a million distinct CDR3 sequences, approximately 43% seen once, with around 4% in the top ten. This clonotype was picked up a small number of times.

The material sequenced was blood. The source is a woman aged 18-29 years in good health. This rearrangement joins TRBV7-2 to TRBJ2-7; no firm D call. The CDR3 DNA reads TGTGCCAGCAGCCGAGCCTCTCCATTCTACGAGCAGTACTTC. As protein: CASSRASPFYEQYF.